This is a list of T cell receptor beta chains from one sample in a study of OX40 agonist ivuxolimab in advanced cancers. The data were produced by immunoSEQ multiplex PCR, yet TCRdb's version contains in-frame clones alone and is incomplete. Of about 100,000 clones in the sample, approximately 91% were seen once. Source: CD4+ or CD8+ T cells sorted from blood, taken in a trial of the OX40 agonist ivuxolimab. All receptors come from an adult with an advanced solid tumor such as melanoma, head and neck, liver or kidney cancer. CDR3s include the opening cysteine and the closing phenylalanine or tryptophan. The order of the fields is V gene, clone size, D gene, J gene, CDR3 protein, CDR3 DNA. D genes are given only for firm matches. Only some rows state a clone size, as once, few, many or a class for expanded clones.

V gene: TRBV5-1; clone size: few; D gene: TRBD1; J gene: TRBJ1-4; CDR3 protein: CASSFGTDNEKLFF; CDR3 DNA: TGCGCCAGCAGCTTCGGGACAGATAATGAAAAACTGTTTTTT
V gene: TRBV7-9; clone size: NA; D gene: NA; J gene: TRBJ1-2; CDR3 protein: CASSLGGHGYTF; CDR3 DNA: TGTGCCAGCAGCTTGGGGGGTCATGGCTACACCTTC
V gene: TRBV7-2; clone size: NA; D gene: NA; J gene: TRBJ1-5; CDR3 protein: CASSPRWAAGQPQHF; CDR3 DNA: TGTGCCAGCAGCCCAAGGTGGGCAGCGGGGCAGCCCCAGCATTTT
V gene: TRBV19; clone size: NA; D gene: TRBD2; J gene: TRBJ2-1; CDR3 protein: CASSKGGGDLEQFF; CDR3 DNA: TGTGCCAGTAGTAAGGGCGGGGGGGACCTTGAGCAGTTCTTC
V gene: TRBV28; clone size: NA; D gene: NA; J gene: TRBJ2-3; CDR3 protein: CASSSGKDTQYF; CDR3 DNA: TGTGCCAGCAGTTCCGGCAAGGATACGCAGTATTTT
V gene: TRBV6-5; clone size: NA; D gene: NA; J gene: TRBJ1-5; CDR3 protein: CASSYSGLSNQPQHF; CDR3 DNA: TGTGCCAGCAGTTACTCAGGGTTGAGCAATCAGCCCCAGCATTTT
V gene: TRBV5-1; clone size: NA; D gene: NA; J gene: TRBJ2-3; CDR3 protein: CASSLATPLRDTQYF; CDR3 DNA: TGCGCCAGCAGCTTGGCCACCCCGCTCCGAGATACGCAGTATTTT
V gene: TRBV4-2; clone size: NA; D gene: TRBD2; J gene: TRBJ2-1; CDR3 protein: CASSQTSGGVYEQFF; CDR3 DNA: TGTGCCAGCAGTCAGACTAGCGGGGGGGTATATGAGCAGTTCTTC
V gene: TRBV9; clone size: NA; D gene: TRBD2; J gene: TRBJ2-1; CDR3 protein: CASSPGTSGYNEQFF; CDR3 DNA: TGTGCCAGCAGCCCCGGGACTAGCGGATACAATGAGCAGTTCTTC
V gene: TRBV9; clone size: NA; D gene: TRBD2; J gene: TRBJ2-1; CDR3 protein: CASSVAGTNNEQFF; CDR3 DNA: TGTGCCAGCAGCGTAGCCGGGACTAACAATGAGCAGTTCTTC
V gene: TRBV28; clone size: NA; D gene: TRBD1; J gene: TRBJ1-1; CDR3 protein: CASSNPGQVNTEAFF; CDR3 DNA: TGTGCCAGCAGTAACCCGGGACAGGTGAACACTGAAGCTTTCTTT
V gene: TRBV7-2; clone size: NA; D gene: TRBD1; J gene: TRBJ2-7; CDR3 protein: CASSSLKGQGLYEQYF; CDR3 DNA: TGTGCCAGCAGCTCCCTCAAAGGACAGGGTTTGTACGAGCAGTACTTC
V gene: TRBV30; clone size: NA; D gene: TRBD2; J gene: TRBJ2-5; CDR3 protein: CAWSVLRTSVGGQETQYF; CDR3 DNA: TGTGCCTGGAGTGTACTACGGACTAGCGTTGGGGGCCAAGAGACCCAGTACTTC
V gene: TRBV9; clone size: NA; D gene: TRBD2; J gene: TRBJ2-7; CDR3 protein: CASSVSLIASGRDEQYF; CDR3 DNA: TGTGCCAGCAGCGTATCCCTAATAGCTAGCGGGAGGGACGAGCAGTACTTC
V gene: TRBV7-9; clone size: NA; D gene: TRBD1; J gene: TRBJ1-3; CDR3 protein: CASSNQGVSGNTIYF; CDR3 DNA: TGTGCCAGCAGCAACCAGGGGGTCTCTGGAAACACCATATATTTT
V gene: TRBV5-1; clone size: once; D gene: NA; J gene: TRBJ1-3; CDR3 protein: CASSPTGNSGNTIYF; CDR3 DNA: TGCGCCAGCAGCCCAACCGGGAACTCTGGAAACACCATATATTTT
V gene: TRBV5-1; clone size: NA; D gene: NA; J gene: TRBJ1-5; CDR3 protein: CASSTDSNQPQHF; CDR3 DNA: TGCGCCAGCAGTACGGACAGCAATCAGCCCCAGCATTTT
V gene: TRBV6-5; clone size: NA; D gene: NA; J gene: TRBJ2-2; CDR3 protein: CASISGDTGELFF; CDR3 DNA: TGTGCCAGCATATCGGGTGACACCGGGGAGCTGTTTTTT
V gene: TRBV28; clone size: NA; D gene: NA; J gene: TRBJ2-5; CDR3 protein: CASTMGLKETQYF; CDR3 DNA: TGTGCCAGCACCATGGGACTCAAAGAGACCCAGTACTTC
V gene: TRBV18; clone size: NA; D gene: TRBD2; J gene: TRBJ2-1; CDR3 protein: CASSPGLAGLYNEQFF; CDR3 DNA: TGTGCCAGCTCACCTGGACTAGCGGGTCTATACAATGAGCAGTTCTTC
V gene: TRBV28; clone size: NA; D gene: TRBD2; J gene: TRBJ2-1; CDR3 protein: CASSFLGGRDEQFF; CDR3 DNA: TGTGCCAGCAGTTTTCTGGGCGGGAGGGATGAGCAGTTCTTC
V gene: TRBV11-1; clone size: NA; D gene: NA; J gene: TRBJ2-3; CDR3 protein: CASSRDNTDTQYF; CDR3 DNA: TGTGCCAGCAGCAGGGACAACACAGATACGCAGTATTTT
V gene: TRBV5-1; clone size: NA; D gene: NA; J gene: TRBJ2-5; CDR3 protein: CASSLSPPGETQYF; CDR3 DNA: TGCGCCAGCAGCTTGAGTCCACCGGGAGAGACCCAGTACTTC
V gene: TRBV2; clone size: NA; D gene: NA; J gene: TRBJ1-1; CDR3 protein: CASGTGNTEAFF; CDR3 DNA: TGTGCCAGCGGGACGGGAAACACTGAAGCTTTCTTT
V gene: TRBV29-1; clone size: NA; D gene: NA; J gene: TRBJ2-7; CDR3 protein: CSATGDSYEQYF; CDR3 DNA: TGCAGCGCGACTGGAGACTCCTACGAGCAGTACTTC
V gene: TRBV21-1; clone size: NA; D gene: NA; J gene: TRBJ2-6; CDR3 protein: CASSKAVRRLGANVLTF; CDR3 DNA: TGTGCCAGCAGCAAAGCGGTCCGCCGGCTCGGGGCCAACGTCCTGACTTTC
V gene: TRBV5-1; clone size: NA; D gene: TRBD1; J gene: TRBJ1-3; CDR3 protein: CASSPEGTAGNTIYF; CDR3 DNA: TGCGCCAGCAGCCCTGAAGGGACAGCTGGAAACACCATATATTTT
V gene: TRBV19; clone size: NA; D gene: TRBD1; J gene: TRBJ2-7; CDR3 protein: CASSQDRGIYEQYF; CDR3 DNA: TGTGCCAGTAGTCAGGACAGGGGAATCTACGAGCAGTACTTC
V gene: TRBV15; clone size: NA; D gene: NA; J gene: TRBJ1-1; CDR3 protein: CATSTGQNTEAFF; CDR3 DNA: TGTGCCACCAGCACCGGACAGAACACTGAAGCTTTCTTT
V gene: TRBV4-3; clone size: NA; D gene: NA; J gene: TRBJ2-1; CDR3 protein: CASGIAGSYNEQFF; CDR3 DNA: TGCGCCAGCGGTATAGCTGGATCCTACAATGAGCAGTTCTTC
V gene: TRBV5-1; clone size: NA; D gene: TRBD1; J gene: TRBJ1-3; CDR3 protein: CASSDDRGGNTIYF; CDR3 DNA: TGCGCCAGCAGCGACGACAGGGGAGGAAACACCATATATTTT
V gene: TRBV30; clone size: NA; D gene: NA; J gene: TRBJ2-2; CDR3 protein: CAWSREANTGELFF; CDR3 DNA: TGTGCCTGGAGCCGAGAAGCGAACACCGGGGAGCTGTTTTTT
V gene: TRBV9; clone size: NA; D gene: NA; J gene: TRBJ1-1; CDR3 protein: CASSVLTGNTEAFF; CDR3 DNA: TGTGCCAGCAGCGTTTTAACAGGGAACACTGAAGCTTTCTTT
V gene: TRBV28; clone size: NA; D gene: NA; J gene: TRBJ2-3; CDR3 protein: CASSSAGGDSDTQYF; CDR3 DNA: TGTGCCAGCAGTTCGGCCGGCGGAGATTCAGATACGCAGTATTTT
V gene: TRBV19; clone size: once; D gene: NA; J gene: TRBJ2-2; CDR3 protein: CASSIWATGKGSGELFF; CDR3 DNA: TGTGCCAGTAGTATATGGGCTACAGGGAAGGGATCCGGGGAGCTGTTTTTT
V gene: TRBV29-1; clone size: NA; D gene: TRBD2; J gene: TRBJ2-1; CDR3 protein: CSVASGSGSYNEQFF; CDR3 DNA: TGCAGCGTCGCTAGCGGGTCAGGGTCCTACAATGAGCAGTTCTTC
V gene: TRBV7-2; clone size: once; D gene: TRBD2; J gene: TRBJ2-7; CDR3 protein: CASSVGLAVGYEQYF; CDR3 DNA: TGTGCCAGCAGCGTAGGACTAGCGGTGGGATACGAGCAGTACTTC
V gene: TRBV6-5; clone size: once; D gene: NA; J gene: TRBJ1-4; CDR3 protein: CASSYSIQGGKLFF; CDR3 DNA: TGTGCCAGCAGTTACTCGATCCAGGGAGGAAAACTGTTTTTT
V gene: TRBV6-5; clone size: NA; D gene: TRBD2; J gene: TRBJ2-7; CDR3 protein: CASSLTSGAYEQYF; CDR3 DNA: TGTGCCAGCAGCCTCACTAGCGGGGCCTACGAGCAGTACTTC
V gene: TRBV29-1; clone size: NA; D gene: TRBD1; J gene: TRBJ2-3; CDR3 protein: CSAQGQLQDTQYF; CDR3 DNA: TGCAGCGCCCAGGGACAGCTTCAAGATACGCAGTATTTT
V gene: TRBV5-1; clone size: NA; D gene: NA; J gene: TRBJ1-1; CDR3 protein: CASSLESGVNTEAFF; CDR3 DNA: TGCGCCAGCAGCTTGGAATCAGGGGTGAACACTGAAGCTTTCTTT
V gene: TRBV7-2; clone size: NA; D gene: NA; J gene: TRBJ2-7; CDR3 protein: CASGRNSYEQYF; CDR3 DNA: TGTGCCAGCGGGAGGAACTCCTACGAGCAGTACTTC
V gene: TRBV28; clone size: NA; D gene: TRBD1; J gene: TRBJ1-2; CDR3 protein: CASSLDRAMYYGYTF; CDR3 DNA: TGTGCCAGCAGTCTTGACAGGGCCATGTATTATGGCTACACCTTC
V gene: TRBV5-6; clone size: few; D gene: TRBD1; J gene: TRBJ1-4; CDR3 protein: CASSLQGAYEKLFF; CDR3 DNA: TGTGCCAGCAGCTTGCAGGGGGCGTATGAAAAACTGTTTTTT
V gene: TRBV18; clone size: NA; D gene: NA; J gene: TRBJ1-5; CDR3 protein: CASSLELNQPQHF; CDR3 DNA: TGTGCCAGCTCACTTGAGTTGAATCAGCCCCAGCATTTT
V gene: TRBV7-6; clone size: NA; D gene: TRBD2; J gene: TRBJ2-3; CDR3 protein: CASSSRGTSGTDTQYF; CDR3 DNA: TGTGCCAGCAGCTCGAGGGGTACTAGCGGCACAGATACGCAGTATTTT
V gene: TRBV6-1; clone size: NA; D gene: NA; J gene: TRBJ2-2; CDR3 protein: CASSARGSLDTGELFF; CDR3 DNA: TGTGCCAGCAGTGCCCGAGGCTCTTTGGACACCGGGGAGCTGTTTTTT
V gene: TRBV10-3; clone size: NA; D gene: NA; J gene: TRBJ1-5; CDR3 protein: CAISDGGNQPQHF; CDR3 DNA: TGTGCCATCAGTGATGGGGGGAATCAGCCCCAGCATTTT
V gene: TRBV9; clone size: NA; D gene: NA; J gene: TRBJ2-5; CDR3 protein: CASSVGLGQEQETQYF; CDR3 DNA: TGTGCCAGCAGCGTAGGTCTTGGGCAGGAACAAGAGACCCAGTACTTC
V gene: TRBV10-3; clone size: NA; D gene: NA; J gene: TRBJ2-1; CDR3 protein: CAISDAVTYNEQFF; CDR3 DNA: TGTGCCATCAGTGATGCAGTTACCTACAATGAGCAGTTCTTC
V gene: TRBV10-3; clone size: NA; D gene: NA; J gene: TRBJ1-4; CDR3 protein: CAISEDTFGEKLFF; CDR3 DNA: TGTGCCATCAGTGAAGACACCTTCGGGGAAAAACTGTTTTTT
V gene: TRBV6-5; clone size: NA; D gene: TRBD1; J gene: TRBJ1-1; CDR3 protein: CASSPTGRENTEAFF; CDR3 DNA: TGTGCCAGCAGCCCGACAGGGAGAGAGAACACTGAAGCTTTCTTT
V gene: TRBV5-1; clone size: NA; D gene: NA; J gene: TRBJ2-7; CDR3 protein: CASSQDIIYEQYF; CDR3 DNA: TGCGCCAGCAGCCAAGACATTATCTACGAGCAGTACTTC
V gene: TRBV11-2; clone size: NA; D gene: TRBD2; J gene: TRBJ2-7; CDR3 protein: CASSFLAGGPHEQYF; CDR3 DNA: TGTGCCAGCAGCTTCCTAGCGGGAGGGCCTCACGAGCAGTACTTC
V gene: TRBV5-4; clone size: NA; D gene: NA; J gene: TRBJ2-5; CDR3 protein: CASSPGGARGAQETQYF; CDR3 DNA: TGTGCCAGCAGCCCGGGAGGGGCCAGGGGGGCCCAAGAGACCCAGTACTTC
V gene: TRBV18; clone size: NA; D gene: NA; J gene: TRBJ1-1; CDR3 protein: CASSPLLFTGNTEAFF; CDR3 DNA: TGTGCCAGCTCCCCTTTACTTTTTACGGGGAACACTGAAGCTTTCTTT
V gene: TRBV28; clone size: NA; D gene: NA; J gene: TRBJ1-6; CDR3 protein: CASLQQGNNSPLHF; CDR3 DNA: TGTGCCAGCCTCCAACAGGGTAATAATTCACCCCTCCACTTT
V gene: TRBV9; clone size: NA; D gene: TRBD1; J gene: TRBJ2-1; CDR3 protein: CASSEGQGSYNEQFF; CDR3 DNA: TGTGCCAGCAGCGAGGGACAGGGGTCGTACAATGAGCAGTTCTTC
V gene: TRBV9; clone size: NA; D gene: NA; J gene: TRBJ2-1; CDR3 protein: CASSVGQQPQTNEQFF; CDR3 DNA: TGTGCCAGCAGCGTAGGGCAACAGCCCCAAACCAATGAGCAGTTCTTC
V gene: TRBV14; clone size: NA; D gene: NA; J gene: TRBJ2-7; CDR3 protein: CASSHPKRPAQAYEQYF; CDR3 DNA: TGTGCCAGCAGCCACCCCAAGCGGCCCGCGCAGGCCTACGAGCAGTACTTC